This TCR beta chain emerged from a study of CXCR3-negative and CXCR3-positive naive CD8 T cells. Points from the study as a whole: Naive subsets were similarly diverse, while memory CD8+ repertoires were much less diverse. Greater hydrophobicity was found in TRB CDR3s of CXCR3-positive naive cells than of CXCR3-negative naive cells. Naive subsets did not differ in surface CD5, and TRB CDR3 properties served to infer TCR strength.

The TRB libraries of cDNA were built by UMI-labeled 5' RACE. Each CDR3 protein gets one entry in TCRdb, which reprocessed the 5' RACE reads and gives no DNA. The repertoire shows about 98,000 distinct CDR3 sequences; the top ten hold 0.82%. Germline CDR1 is SGHRS and CDR2 is YFSETQ. This CDR3 has 13 residues. Naive CD8+ T cells had a CD45RO-CCR7+CD27+CD95- phenotype. Regarding this clonotype: Its specificity is not known.

The sequence was obtained from a human donor in good health. Some clones in this sample may be carry-over from other donors' samples. The J gene is TRBJ2-7, the V gene TRBV5-1; there is no DNA to check the TCRdb D call of TRBD1. The sequenced material came from naive CXCR3+ CD8+ T cells from blood. The subset denotes: CD45RO-CCR7+CD27+CD95- naive CD8+ T cells expressing CXCR3 (TNR3+). The CDR3 sequence is CASSLGSPDEQYF.